This T cell receptor beta chain was profiled in a study of CD4 T cells in relation to SARS-CoV-2 and coronaviruses (dated by TCRdb to 2020 to 2022). As for the study more broadly: In the ViraFEST assay, PBMCs were cultured with antigen for roughly ten days, after which TCR beta CDR3s were sequenced to identify clonal expansions specific to the antigen. Across all 12 patients in the full convalescent cohort, ages ranged from 21 to 72 years, with a median of 38. The roughly twelve convalescent patients included 8 males and 4 females; two subjects were Hispanic. Shared crossreactive spike epitopes were mapped to their HLA restriction using patient-derived lymphoblastoid cell lines. At the level of individual TCR clonotypes, the study measured memory CD4+ T cell crossreactivity between SARS-CoV-2 spike protein and common cold coronavirus spike proteins. The Adaptive Biotechnologies TCR-sequencing kit was used to sequence samples from three pre-COVID donors and the naive versus memory experiments, while other data came from Illumina-based sequencing. A different TCR-beta assay, based on Illumina, was used to sequence expansion assays from other donors in the study. Summary of the overall study and its limitations: Since the crossreactivity analysis centred on spike protein, crossreactivity against other viral proteins was not assessed. Small numbers of patients and of tested TCRs were a limitation of the study. Because no donor provided both pre-pandemic and post-infection samples, tracing the source of pre-existing responses was limited. Naive versus memory sequencing indicated that memory recall responses, rather than primary responses primed during culture, are detected by the assay. Memory CD4+ clonotypes crossrecognizing SARS-CoV-2 and at least one common cold coronavirus spike were found in approximately 65% of donors. Significantly weaker SARS-CoV-2-driven expansion was shown by crossreactive clones than by monoreactive clones, consistent with antigenic imprinting.

The germline V and J ends show losses of 3 bases and 0 bases respectively, and no gene match explains 3 bases of the junction. The germline V gene supplies CDR1 ENHRY and CDR2 SYGVKD. Measured from the cysteine to the phenylalanine, the CDR3 is 16 residues long. The only DNA kept is the CDR3, 48 bases in frame from the first base. Naive and memory CD4+ T cells were separated from cryopreserved PBMCs through CD4 enrichment, which was followed by EasySep naive CD4+ T cell enrichment. For roughly 10 days, sorted naive or memory CD4+ T cells (more than 85,000) were cultured at a 1:1 ratio with T cell-depleted PBMCs and CEF peptides. Each peptide culture condition was generally run in triplicate replicate wells. Ficoll-Paque PLUS gradient centrifugation was used to isolate PBMCs from leukapheresis product or whole blood. PBMCs were either used fresh in the expansion assay or cryopreserved at -140 degrees C. The QIAamp Micro DNA Kit was used to extract genomic DNA from the CD4+ T cells.

DNA from CEF-cultured naive and memory CD4+ T cells underwent immunoSEQ TCR-beta sequencing at survey level. In the original analysis: Preprocessing removed nonproductive sequences and CDR3s not starting with C, not ending with F or W, or shorter than 7 amino acids. Antigen-specific clonotypes were called with the MANAFEST web app on the basis of expansion relative to the reference and to other culture wells. A clone was considered positive if the clone showed significant expansion compared with the reference culture in 2 of 3 replicate wells at an FDR below 0.05. A further requirement for positive clones was significant expansion compared with all other tandem wells, along with an odds ratio above 5. Cultured and uncultured naive and memory CD4+ repertoires were searched for previously identified spike- and CEF-reactive CDR3s. After three terminal residues were trimmed from each end, CDR3 homology was quantified as pairwise Levenshtein distance using the stringdist R package. Drawn from immuneACCESS, this table holds only the in-frame rearrangements with V and J called that TCRdb kept. Clones are partly lost; checked studies trace under half to an unresolved V gene and leave the rest unexplained. The V and J calls and clone size come from that table; D and trimming were worked out from the DNA. The table for this sample lists 38,000 or so clones; roughly 73% of them were counted only once. The ten top clones hold approximately 20% of the sample.

Note on this clone: It lacks a known antigen. One base away there is no much larger clone; base qualities are not given.

The chain uses TRBV10-3 and TRBJ2-3; 10 central bases correspond to TRBD2. This TCR was sampled from an adult with COVID-19. The sample was memory CD4+ T cells from PBMCs, cultured in vitro. Explained via the paper, the cell subset or site label denotes: memory (non-naive) CD4+ T cells. The DNA sequence follows: TGTGCCATCAGTGATGGGACTAGCGTAAGCACAGATACGCAGTATTTT. Translated, it reads CAISDGTSVSTDTQYF.